Presented here are 12 T cell receptor beta chains from one specimen sequenced in a study of a mutant IDH1 vaccine in newly diagnosed glioma. Method: immunoSEQ multiplex PCR; TCRdb's copy keeps in-frame clones and lacks some. The sample yields approximately 31,000 clones, roughly 84% seen once. Their antigens are not known. Time point defined: week 47, end of study. Every single dose of the vaccine, 300 ug of mutant IDH1 20-mer peptide, came with topical imiquimod. This specimen consisted of PBMCs, obtained from a glioma patient whose treatment included an IDH1 peptide vaccine. The receptors derive from a man aged 30-40 years with glioma.

J is TRBJ2-7 and V is TRBV29-1, with a weak D call TRBD2 (5 bases). The CDR3 totals 12 residues. Germline V gene data show CDR1 as SQVTM and CDR2 as ANQGSEA. Trimming shortened V by 4 bases and J by 5 bases, and 12 bases separated the two germline ends. CDR3: CSVATRAHEQYF. The DNA for the CDR3 is TGCAGCGTTGCAACGCGGGCCCACGAGCAGTACTTC.

V gene TRBV11-3 combines with J gene TRBJ2-2; possibly TRBD1 for D (5 bases). V was shortened by 4 bases and J by 4 bases, with 10 bases between the two germline ends. CDR1 and CDR2 from the germline V gene are SGHNT and YENEEA. The CDR3 contains 14 residues. This chain's CDR3 is CASSSGHSTGELFF. The CDR3 DNA follows: TGTGCCAGCAGCTCCGGACACTCCACCGGGGAGCTGTTTTTT.

This clone was observed a few times. CDR3 nucleotides: TGCGCCAGCAGCTTGGGAGGGCCGGGACGGGACGGCTACACCTTC. Its protein product is CASSLGGPGRDGYTF. V and J are TRBV5-1 and TRBJ1-2; tentatively, D is TRBD1 (5 bases). CDR1 SGHRS and CDR2 YFSETQ come from the germline V gene. V was cut by 0 bases and J by 8 bases, with 17 bases left in between. The CDR3 is 15 amino acids.

This chain links TRBV5-4 with TRBJ2-3, with D unresolved. Trimming cost V 2 bases and J 6 bases, with 7 bases left between them. There are 12 residues in the CDR3. Germline V gene sequence: CDR1 SGHNT, CDR2 YYREEE (reference sequence). CDR3 bases: TGTGCCAGCAGCTTTATCTGGGATACGCAGTATTTT. This gives the protein CASSFIWDTQYF.

The genes are TRBV6-1 and TRBJ2-7, with TRBD2 as a possible D gene (5 bases). Germline V CDR1 and CDR2: MNHNS, SASEGT. This CDR3 region has 13 residues. With 4 bases removed from V and 3 bases from J, the gap between germline ends came to 10 bases. CDR3 DNA sequence: TGTGCCAGCAGTGGGGAGAACGTCTACGAGCAGTACTTC. This codes for CASSGENVYEQYF.

This clone was seen just once. The gene calls are TRBV7-9 and TRBJ2-1, with D unresolved. The V end lost 6 bases, the J end lost 3 bases, and 6 bases lay between the germline ends. Germline V gene sequence: CDR1 SEHNR, CDR2 FQNEAQ (reference sequence). The CDR3 runs 12 residues. The CDR3 nucleotides read TGTGCCAGCAGTCTGGACTACAATGAGCAGTTCTTC. It codes for CASSLDYNEQFF.

The chain has TRBV6-5 and TRBJ2-1, with 9 bases identical to TRBD2. The CDR3 is 14 residues long. The germline V gene encodes CDR1 MNHEY and CDR2 SVGAGI. Trimming removed 4 bases from V and 6 bases from J; junction bases left unmatched: 4. DNA for the CDR3: TGTGCCAGCAGTTCCCTAGCGGGAAGCAATGAGCAGTTCTTC. It codes for CASSSLAGSNEQFF.

This chain connects TRBV19 to TRBJ2-3; 8 bases map to TRBD2. Germline V gene data show CDR1 as LNHDA and CDR2 as SQIVND (reference sequence). The CDR3 runs to 15 residues. After removal of 1 base from V and 5 bases from J, the junction contained 5 bases not matched to a gene. The CDR3 region is CASSIAGGLIDTQYF. CDR3 in DNA: TGTGCCAGTAGTATAGCGGGGGGGCTCATAGATACGCAGTATTTT.

For the CDR3, the DNA is TGTGCCAGCAGCTTTCGGGGGACTGGGGCCAACGTCCTGACTTTC. Its translation is CASSFRGTGANVLTF. The V and J genes are TRBV7-8 and TRBJ2-6, with a possible D match to TRBD2 (6 bases). CDR1 is SGHVS, CDR2 FQNEAQ, per germline. The V end was cut by 3 bases, the J end by 2 bases, with 8 bases between. The CDR3 has 15 amino acids.

This chain joins TRBV5-4 and TRBJ1-5, with a possible D match to TRBD1 (6 bases). The length of the CDR3 is 15 residues. Deletions cut 1 base from V and 4 bases from J, with 12 bases between. CDR1 SGHNT and CDR2 YYREEE come from the germline V gene (reference sequence). The CDR3 DNA sequence: TGTGCCAGCAGCTTGTCAGGGGCGCGTAATCAGCCCCAGCATTTT. Protein product: CASSLSGARNQPQHF.

The rearrangement joins TRBV27 to TRBJ2-3, with 12 bases fitting TRBD2. V lost 7 bases and J lost 4; bases outside the gene matches: 3. Germline-derived CDR1 and CDR2 are MNHEY and SMNVEV (reference sequence). The CDR3 runs 14 residues. The CDR3 DNA reads as TGTGCCAGCACGACTAGCGGGAGAGCAGATACGCAGTATTTT. Translation gives CASTTSGRADTQYF.

J is TRBJ2-7 and V is TRBV5-8; D is possibly TRBD2 (6 bases). The CDR3 sequence is 16 residues long. CDR1 is SGHTS, CDR2 YDEGEE, per germline. Trimming shortened V by 1 base and J by 0 bases, and 14 bases separated the two germline ends. The CDR3 DNA sequence: TGTGCCAGCAGCTTGTCGGCGGGGTTAAGCTCCTACGAGCAGTACTTC. Amino acid sequence: CASSLSAGLSSYEQYF.